The sequence of this T cell receptor (beta chain) was determined in a study of blood T cell repertoires in COVID-19. About the research overall: The United States, Italy and Spain provided the acute and convalescent COVID-19 samples. The analysed material was cDNA or gDNA that came from T cells, B-cell-depleted T cells, or PBMCs.

In the authors' workflow: Researchers report that nucleated cell counts were estimated from reference gene primer amplification. Sequencing used immunoSEQ multiplex PCR; TCRdb keeps in-frame clones, though not all of them. V, J and clone size were drawn from that table, and D and trimming were deduced from the DNA. This sample has 100,000 to 150,000 clones; 84% occur once, and the top ten carry around 1.4%. Trimming stripped 5 bases from V and 2 bases from J, with 18 bases between. The CDR3 is 16 amino acids. Germline CDR1 KGHDR, CDR2 SFDVKD. The sequence came from a man aged 60 to 75 with acute or convalescent COVID-19. The chain joins TRBV24-1 to TRBJ2-7; tentative D call: TRBD2 (6 bases). Sequenced material: peripheral blood. DNA of the CDR3: TGTGCCACCAGTGCCCCGAGGCGGGACGGTACCTACGAGCAGTACTTC. This gives the protein CATSAPRRDGTYEQYF.